This TCR beta chain was sequenced in a study of blood T cell repertoires in COVID-19. Study information: From the United States, Italy and Spain came samples of acute and convalescent COVID-19. PBMCs, B-cell-depleted T cells, or T cells provided the cDNA or gDNA that made up the material.

The CDR3 length is 17 residues. Germline V lookup: CDR1 LGHNA, CDR2 YSLEER. V was clipped by 4 bases and J by 0 bases; unmatched bases: 6. Original methodology: By means of reference gene primer amplification, nucleated cell counts were estimated. TCRdb's table, derived via immunoSEQ multiplex PCR, lists solely in-frame clones and lacks some. V, J and clone size are taken as reported in that table, and D and trimming were inferred from the DNA itself. The sample consists of approximately 94,000 clones, approximately 80% of them appearing once. The chain links TRBV4-3 to TRBJ2-1; 10 bases are a match to TRBD2. The sequence was obtained from a man between 65 and 85 years old with active or convalescent COVID-19. Sequenced sample: peripheral blood. DNA for the CDR3: TGCGCCAGCAGCCTGGGTAGCGGGGGGTTCTCCTACAATGAGCAGTTCTTC. It codes for CASSLGSGGFSYNEQFF.